This T cell receptor beta chain was profiled in a study of radiotherapy plus CTLA-4 blockade in lung cancer. Study details: Objective responses were seen in around 19% of patients, disease control in 31%. General study results and limits: Researchers report tumor-derived TCR clones expanding in blood after radiotherapy plus ipilimumab.

Participants had chemo-refractory metastatic non-small-cell lung cancer and were treated with focal radiation plus ipilimumab CTLA-4 blockade. This clone was detected a few times. Its antigen is currently unknown. Measured with immunoSEQ multiplex PCR; TCRdb has only the in-frame clones, and not every one. The sample includes about 98,000 clones, more than 75% of them seen just once. This CDR3 spans 15 amino acids. Trimming cost V 6 bases and J 0 bases, with 15 bases left between them. Germline CDR1 is SNHLY and CDR2 is FYNNEI. Specimen: peripheral blood, collected from a patient treated with radiotherapy plus ipilimumab. The TCR comes from a human donor with non-small cell lung cancer who had a partial response to radiotherapy plus ipilimumab. V usage is TRBV2 and J usage is TRBJ2-7; tentative D call: TRBD2 (5 bases). CDR3 sequence: CASREVGMSSYEQYF. The CDR3 DNA follows: TGTGCCAGCAGGGAGGTCGGGATGAGCTCCTACGAGCAGTACTTC.